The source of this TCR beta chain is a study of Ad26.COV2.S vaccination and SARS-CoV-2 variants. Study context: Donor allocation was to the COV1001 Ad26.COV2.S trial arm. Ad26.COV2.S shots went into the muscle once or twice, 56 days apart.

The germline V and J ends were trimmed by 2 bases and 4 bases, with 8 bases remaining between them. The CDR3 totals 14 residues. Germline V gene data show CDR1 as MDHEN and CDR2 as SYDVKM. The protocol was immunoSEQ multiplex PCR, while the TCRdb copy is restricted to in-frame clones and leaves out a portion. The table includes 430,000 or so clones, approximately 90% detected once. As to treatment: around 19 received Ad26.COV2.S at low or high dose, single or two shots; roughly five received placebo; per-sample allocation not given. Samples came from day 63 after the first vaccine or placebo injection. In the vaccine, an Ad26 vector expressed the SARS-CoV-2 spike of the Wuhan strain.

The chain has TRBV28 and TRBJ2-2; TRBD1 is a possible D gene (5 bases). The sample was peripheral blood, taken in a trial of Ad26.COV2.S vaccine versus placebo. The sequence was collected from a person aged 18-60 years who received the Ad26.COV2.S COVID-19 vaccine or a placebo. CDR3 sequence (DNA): TGTGCCAGCAGTTTAGGACACTCCACCGGGGAGCTGTTTTTT. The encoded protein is CASSLGHSTGELFF.